This T cell receptor beta chain was captured by sequencing in a study of a mutant IDH1 vaccine in newly diagnosed glioma. Whole-study context: There were approximately 60% males and around 40% females among treated patients, whose mean age was approximately 40 years. Receipt of radiotherapy, temozolomide, or both preceded the study, and most received both.

The study, taken as a whole, reports: Of all patients, under 95% showed vaccine-induced immune responses.

Concerning this clone itself: Its cognate antigen is unknown.

Sequencing was performed with immunoSEQ multiplex PCR; in TCRdb, only in-frame clones are kept and a portion is missing. Here the sample spans around 120,000 clones, about 80% being singletons. Time point: week 11, during vaccination. Each vaccine dose was 300 ug of mutant IDH1 20-mer peptide, with topical imiquimod. In every donor, the tumor was a new WHO grade 3 or 4 IDH1-mutant, ATRX-lost astrocytoma. J was trimmed by 8 bases and V by 7 bases; bases with no gene match: 5. The CDR3 loop spans 13 amino acids. The germline CDR1 and CDR2 sequences are SNHLY and FYNNEI. The specimen comprised PBMCs, sampled from a glioma patient whose treatment included an IDH1 peptide vaccine. The receptor was isolated from a man in his forties with glioma. The V gene is TRBV2, the J gene TRBJ2-1, with 10 bases aligning to TRBD2. CDR3 protein: CASISGRMYEQFF. CDR3 bases: TGTGCCAGCATTAGCGGGAGGATGTATGAGCAGTTCTTC.